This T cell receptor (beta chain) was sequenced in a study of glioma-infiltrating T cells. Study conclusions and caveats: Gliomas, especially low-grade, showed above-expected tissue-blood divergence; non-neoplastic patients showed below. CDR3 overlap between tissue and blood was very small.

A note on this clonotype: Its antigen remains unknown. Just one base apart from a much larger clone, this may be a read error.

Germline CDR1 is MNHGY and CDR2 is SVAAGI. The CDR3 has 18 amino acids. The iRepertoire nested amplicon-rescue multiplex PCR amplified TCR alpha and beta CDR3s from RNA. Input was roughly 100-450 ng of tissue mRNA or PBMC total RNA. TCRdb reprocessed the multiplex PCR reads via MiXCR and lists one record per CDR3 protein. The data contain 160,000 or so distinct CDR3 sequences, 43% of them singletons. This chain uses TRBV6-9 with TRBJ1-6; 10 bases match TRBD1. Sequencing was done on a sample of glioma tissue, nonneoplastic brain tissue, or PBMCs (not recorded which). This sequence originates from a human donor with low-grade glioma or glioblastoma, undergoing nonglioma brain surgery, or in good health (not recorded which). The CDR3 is CASGYLGNTDRGNSPLHF. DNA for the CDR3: TGTGCCAGCGGTTACCTGGGAAATACGGACAGGGGGAATTCACCCCTCCACTTT.